The clone carrying this TCR beta chain came up many times. These data belong to a study of shared clonotypes between healthy human individuals. The CDR3 is made up of 18 amino acids. Germline CDR1 is MGHRA and CDR2 is YSYEKL. V lost 5 bases to trimming and J lost 2 bases, with 21 bases between them. TCRdb's table, derived via immunoSEQ multiplex PCR, lists solely in-frame clones and lacks some. Found here are about 1 million clones, approximately 72% of them singletons; the top ten hold 1.4% to 1.5%. The chain links TRBV4-1 to TRBJ2-2, with D perhaps TRBD1 (6 bases). The sequencing input was memory CD4+ T cells sorted from blood. The sample's subset: CD45RA-negative fraction. The TCR sequence derives from a man between 18 and 35 years old in good health. CDR3: CASSSRVHRARNTGELFF. Written as DNA, the CDR3 is TGCGCCAGCAGCTCCCGAGTCCACAGGGCGAGAAACACCGGGGAGCTGTTTTTT.